This T cell receptor beta chain was recovered during a study of blood T cells in healthy people across ages. Primed by a sample-barcoded 5' primer and a J-beta primer mix, a second PCR proceeded for 7 to 11 cycles. TCRdb re-analysed the 5' RACE reads in MiXCR, keeping a single row per CDR3 protein. This sample has hundreds of thousands of distinct CDR3 sequences, with about 42% found just once. The V segment lost 5 bases and the J segment 3 bases; nucleotides outside the gene matches: 1. The CDR3 is 14 amino acids. Germline values: CDR1 ENHRY, CDR2 SYGVKD. This clonotype was counted a few times. The clonotype comes from an elderly man in good health. This chain uses TRBV10-3 with TRBJ2-1; 10 bases fit TRBD2. Specimen: blood. This CDR3 is CAISPSGGYNEQFF. The DNA for the CDR3 is TGTGCCATCAGTCCTAGCGGGGGCTACAATGAGCAGTTCTTC.